The clone carrying this T cell receptor beta chain was seen more than once but under ten times. Its antigen is not identified. Germline CDR1 reads SNHLY; CDR2 reads FYNNEI. The V end was cut by 0 bases, the J end by 4 bases, with 13 bases between. There are 16 residues in the CDR3. This sample is drawn from a study of beta chain features in type 1 diabetes. Study overall: The patients were much like the healthy donors in age, gender and cell yields. Findings and caveats of the study: It was among patients, rather than healthy donors, that naive, central memory and Treg TCRB repertoires appeared more similar. Possible PCR preference for shorter templates applied equally to patients and controls.

Investigators reverse transcribed all isolated RNA, so they sequenced expressed TCRB transcripts. Average reads for naive, central memory and regulatory T cell samples were about 3.7 million. Here immunoSEQ multiplex PCR was the method, and the copy in TCRdb shows in-frame clones only, minus some. The table has some 150,000 clones, 11% seen once. This chain connects TRBV2 to TRBJ1-3, with D perhaps matching TRBD1 (6 bases). The sample was central memory CD4+ T cells from blood. The sequence came from a man aged 18 to 29 in good health. CDR3 in amino acids: CASSEALPGAGNTIYF. The CDR3 nucleotides read TGTGCCAGCAGTGAAGCGCTTCCAGGGGCGGGAAACACCATATATTTT.